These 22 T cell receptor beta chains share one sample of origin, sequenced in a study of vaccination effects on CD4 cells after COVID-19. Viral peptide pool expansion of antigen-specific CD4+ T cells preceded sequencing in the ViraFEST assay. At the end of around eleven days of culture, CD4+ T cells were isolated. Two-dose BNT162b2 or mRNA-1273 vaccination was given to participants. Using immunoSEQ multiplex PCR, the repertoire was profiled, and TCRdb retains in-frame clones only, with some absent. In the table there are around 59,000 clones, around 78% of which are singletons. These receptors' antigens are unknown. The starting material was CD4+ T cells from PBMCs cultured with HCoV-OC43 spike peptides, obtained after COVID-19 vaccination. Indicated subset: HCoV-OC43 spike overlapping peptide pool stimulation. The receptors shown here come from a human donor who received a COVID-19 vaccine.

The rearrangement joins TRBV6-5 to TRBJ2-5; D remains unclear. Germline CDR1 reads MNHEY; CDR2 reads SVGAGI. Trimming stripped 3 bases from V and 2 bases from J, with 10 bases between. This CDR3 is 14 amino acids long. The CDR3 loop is CASSYGPFQETQYF. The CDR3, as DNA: TGTGCCAGCAGTTATGGGCCCTTTCAAGAGACCCAGTACTTC.

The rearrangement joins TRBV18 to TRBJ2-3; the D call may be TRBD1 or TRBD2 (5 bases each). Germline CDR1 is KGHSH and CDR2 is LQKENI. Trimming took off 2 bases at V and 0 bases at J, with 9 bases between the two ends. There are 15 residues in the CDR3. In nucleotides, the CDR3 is TGTGCCAGCTCACCAAGGGACCTCAGCACAGATACGCAGTATTTT. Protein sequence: CASSPRDLSTDTQYF.

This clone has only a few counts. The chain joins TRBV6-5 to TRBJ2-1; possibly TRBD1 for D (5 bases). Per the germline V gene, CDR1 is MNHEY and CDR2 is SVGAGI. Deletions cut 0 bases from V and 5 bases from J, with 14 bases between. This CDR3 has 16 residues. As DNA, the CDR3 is TGTGCCAGCAGTTACTCGCCTCTTGGGGCCCACAATGAGCAGTTCTTC. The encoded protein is CASSYSPLGAHNEQFF.

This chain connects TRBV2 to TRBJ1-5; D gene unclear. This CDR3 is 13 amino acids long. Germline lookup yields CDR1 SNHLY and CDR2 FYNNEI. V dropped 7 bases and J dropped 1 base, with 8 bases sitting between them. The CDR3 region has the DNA TGTGCCAGCATGGGTTACAGCAATCAGCCCCAGCATTTT. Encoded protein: CASMGYSNQPQHF.

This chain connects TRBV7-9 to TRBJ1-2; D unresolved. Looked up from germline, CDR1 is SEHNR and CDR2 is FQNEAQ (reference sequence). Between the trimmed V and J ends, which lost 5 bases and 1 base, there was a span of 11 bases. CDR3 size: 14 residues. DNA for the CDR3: TGTGCCAGCAGCCCCGTCGATAGTAACTATGGCTACACCTTC. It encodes CASSPVDSNYGYTF.

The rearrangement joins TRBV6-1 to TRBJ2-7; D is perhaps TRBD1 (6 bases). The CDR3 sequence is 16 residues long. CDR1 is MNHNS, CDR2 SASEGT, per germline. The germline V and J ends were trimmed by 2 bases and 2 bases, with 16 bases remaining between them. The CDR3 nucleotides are TGTGCCAGCAGTGAATACGGCAGGGGCCAAGCCTACGAGCAGTACGTC. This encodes CASSEYGRGQAYEQYV.

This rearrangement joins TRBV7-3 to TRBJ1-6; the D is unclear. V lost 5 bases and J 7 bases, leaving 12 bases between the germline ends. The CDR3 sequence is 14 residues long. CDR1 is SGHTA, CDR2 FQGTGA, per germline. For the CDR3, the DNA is TGTGCCAGCAGCAGTCATTCCCAGAATTCACCCCTCCACTTT. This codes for CASSSHSQNSPLHF.

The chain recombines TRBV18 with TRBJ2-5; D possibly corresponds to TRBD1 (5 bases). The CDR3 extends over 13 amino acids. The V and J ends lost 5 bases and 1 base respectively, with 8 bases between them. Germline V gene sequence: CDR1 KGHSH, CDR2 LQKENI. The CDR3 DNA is TGTGCCAGCTCATCGACAGCCCAAGAGACCCAGTACTTC. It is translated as CASSSTAQETQYF.

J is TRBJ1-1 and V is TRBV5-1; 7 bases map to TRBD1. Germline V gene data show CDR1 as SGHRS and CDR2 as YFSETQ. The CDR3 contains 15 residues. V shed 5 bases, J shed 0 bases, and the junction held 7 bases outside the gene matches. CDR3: CASRLQGPLNTEAFF. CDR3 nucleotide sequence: TGCGCCAGCAGGCTACAGGGGCCCCTGAACACTGAAGCTTTCTTT. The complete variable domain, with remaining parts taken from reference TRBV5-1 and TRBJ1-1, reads KAGVTQTPRYLIKTRGQQVTLSCSPISGHRSVSWYQQTPGQGLQFLFEYFSETQRNKGNFPGRFSGRQFSNSRSEMNVSTLELGDSALYLCASRLQGPLNTEAFFGQGTRLTVV.

CDR3 protein: CASSSLRDTGPDLSGNTIYF. The CDR3, as DNA: TGTGCCAGCAGCTCACTCCGGGACACTGGACCCGATCTCTCTGGAAACACCATATATTTT. The gene calls are TRBV6-6 and TRBJ1-3, with D perhaps matching TRBD1 (6 bases). V shed 6 bases and J shed 0 bases, with 27 bases lying between them. CDR1 is MNHNY, CDR2 SVGAGI, per germline (reference sequence). The CDR3 length is 20 residues.

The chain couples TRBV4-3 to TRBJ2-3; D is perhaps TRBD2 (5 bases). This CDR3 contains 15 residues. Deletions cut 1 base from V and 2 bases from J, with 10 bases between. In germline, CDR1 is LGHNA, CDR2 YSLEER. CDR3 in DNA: TGCGCCAGCAGCCAAGGAGGAGGTCACACAGATACGCAGTATTTT. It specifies CASSQGGGHTDTQYF.

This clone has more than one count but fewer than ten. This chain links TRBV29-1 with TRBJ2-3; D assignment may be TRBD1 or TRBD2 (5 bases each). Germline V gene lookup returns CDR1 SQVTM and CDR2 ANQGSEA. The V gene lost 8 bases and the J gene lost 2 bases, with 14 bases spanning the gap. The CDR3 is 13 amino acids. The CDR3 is CSLGTVTTDTQYF. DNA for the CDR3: TGCAGCCTAGGGACCGTCACCACAGATACGCAGTATTTT.

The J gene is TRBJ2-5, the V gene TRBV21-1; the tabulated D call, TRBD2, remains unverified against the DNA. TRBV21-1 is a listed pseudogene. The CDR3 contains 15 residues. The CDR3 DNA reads TGTGCCAGCAGCAAAGCAGGGGGGGGCCACGAGACCCAGTACTTC. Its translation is CASSKAGGGHETQYF.

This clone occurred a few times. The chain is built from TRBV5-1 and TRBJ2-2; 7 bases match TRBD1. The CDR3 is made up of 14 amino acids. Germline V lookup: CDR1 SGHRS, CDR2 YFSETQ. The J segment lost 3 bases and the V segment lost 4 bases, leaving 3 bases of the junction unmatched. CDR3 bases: TGCGCCAGCAGCAGGGGGCTCGACACCGGGGAGCTGTTTTTT. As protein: CASSRGLDTGELFF. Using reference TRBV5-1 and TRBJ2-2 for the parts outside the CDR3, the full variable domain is KAGVTQTPRYLIKTRGQQVTLSCSPISGHRSVSWYQQTPGQGLQFLFEYFSETQRNKGNFPGRFSGRQFSNSRSEMNVSTLELGDSALYLCASSRGLDTGELFFGEGSRLTVL.

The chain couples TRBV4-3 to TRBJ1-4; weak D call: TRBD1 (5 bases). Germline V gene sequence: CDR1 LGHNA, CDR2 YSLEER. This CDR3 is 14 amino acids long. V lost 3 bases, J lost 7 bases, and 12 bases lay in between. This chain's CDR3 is CASSHYVQGEKLFF. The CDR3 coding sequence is TGCGCCAGCAGCCATTATGTCCAGGGTGAAAAACTGTTTTTT.

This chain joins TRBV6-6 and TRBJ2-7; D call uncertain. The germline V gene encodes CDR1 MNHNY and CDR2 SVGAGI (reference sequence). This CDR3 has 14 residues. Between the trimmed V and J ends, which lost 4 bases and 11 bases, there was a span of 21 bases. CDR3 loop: CASSWALSTAPEYV. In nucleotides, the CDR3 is TGTGCCAGCAGTTGGGCTCTGAGTACAGCGCCGGAGTACGTC.

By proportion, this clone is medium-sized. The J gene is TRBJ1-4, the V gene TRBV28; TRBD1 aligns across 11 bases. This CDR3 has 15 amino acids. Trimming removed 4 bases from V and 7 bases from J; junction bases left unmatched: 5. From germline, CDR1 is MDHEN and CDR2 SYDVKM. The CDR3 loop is CASSSSGTGGEKLFF. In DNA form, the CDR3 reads TGTGCCAGCAGTTCCTCCGGGACAGGGGGTGAAAAACTGTTTTTT.

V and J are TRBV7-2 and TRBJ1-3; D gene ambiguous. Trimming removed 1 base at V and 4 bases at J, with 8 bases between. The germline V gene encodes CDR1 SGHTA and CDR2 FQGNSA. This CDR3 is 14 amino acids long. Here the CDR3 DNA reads TGTGCCAGCAGCTTAGTGGGTTCAGGAAACACCATATATTTT. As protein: CASSLVGSGNTIYF.

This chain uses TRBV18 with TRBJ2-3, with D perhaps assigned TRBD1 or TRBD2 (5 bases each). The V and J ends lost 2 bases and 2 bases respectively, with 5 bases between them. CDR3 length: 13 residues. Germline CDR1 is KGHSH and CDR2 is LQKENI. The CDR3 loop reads CASSPGTTDTQYF. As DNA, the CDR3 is TGTGCCAGCTCACCAGGGACCACAGATACGCAGTATTTT.

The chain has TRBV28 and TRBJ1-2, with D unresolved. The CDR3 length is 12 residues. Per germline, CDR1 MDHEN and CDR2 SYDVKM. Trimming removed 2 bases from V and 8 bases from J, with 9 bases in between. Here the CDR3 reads CASSLRLEGYTF. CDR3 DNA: TGTGCCAGCAGTTTAAGGCTGGAAGGCTACACCTTC.

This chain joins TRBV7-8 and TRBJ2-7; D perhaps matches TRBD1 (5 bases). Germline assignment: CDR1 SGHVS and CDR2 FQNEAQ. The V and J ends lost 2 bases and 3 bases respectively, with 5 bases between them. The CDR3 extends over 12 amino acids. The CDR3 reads CASSLQGYEQYV. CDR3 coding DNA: TGTGCCAGCAGCTTACAGGGCTACGAGCAGTACGTC.

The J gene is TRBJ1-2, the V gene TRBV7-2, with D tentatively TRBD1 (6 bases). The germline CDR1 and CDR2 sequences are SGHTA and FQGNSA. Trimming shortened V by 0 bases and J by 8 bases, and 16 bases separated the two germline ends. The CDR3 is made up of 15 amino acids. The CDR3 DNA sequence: TGTGCCAGCAGCTTAGCAATTGGACAGTCTCAGGGCTACACCTTC. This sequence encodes CASSLAIGQSQGYTF. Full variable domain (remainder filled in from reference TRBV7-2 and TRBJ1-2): GAGVSQSPSNKVTEKGKDVELRCDPISGHTALYWYRQSLGQGLEFLIYFQGNSAPDKSGLPSDRFSAERTGGSVSTLTIQRTQQEDSAVYLCASSLAIGQSQGYTFGSGTRLTVV.